A single sample gave rise to the 8 T cell receptor beta chains below, sequenced in a study of blood T cell repertoires in COVID-19. Sequencing used immunoSEQ multiplex PCR; TCRdb keeps in-frame clones, though not all of them. Among tens of thousands of clones listed, 87% were seen once. Sequenced sample: peripheral blood. These receptors all come from a human donor in a cohort sampled during active COVID-19.

This clone was counted only a few times. The chain has TRBV5-1 and TRBJ2-2, with D possibly matching TRBD1 (6 bases). Trimming removed 1 base at V and 5 bases at J, with 12 bases between. The CDR3 sequence is 15 residues long. Germline CDR1 and CDR2: SGHRS and YFSETQ. The CDR3 protein is CASSLNRVKTGELFF. The CDR3 DNA reads TGCGCCAGCAGCTTGAACAGGGTGAAGACCGGGGAGCTGTTTTTT.

The V gene is TRBV6-2 or TRBV6-3, the J gene TRBJ2-7; tentatively, D is TRBD1 (5 bases). The germline CDR1 and CDR2 sequences are MNHEY and SVGEGT. This CDR3 has 13 amino acids. With 5 bases removed from V and 2 bases from J, the gap between germline ends came to 10 bases. The CDR3 reads CASSAGLPYEQYF. CDR3 bases: TGTGCCAGCAGTGCAGGGTTGCCCTACGAGCAGTACTTC.

CDR3: CAISAGMGQPQHF. The CDR3 region has the DNA TGTGCCATCAGCGCGGGTATGGGGCAGCCCCAGCATTTT. The gene calls are TRBV10-3 and TRBJ1-5; D is ambiguous. V lost 6 bases and J 7 bases, leaving 13 bases between the germline ends. Germline-derived CDR1 and CDR2 are ENHRY and SYGVKD. This CDR3 spans 13 amino acids.

This chain uses TRBV15 with TRBJ2-3; D is ambiguous. The length of the CDR3 is 13 residues. V shed 4 bases and J shed 2 bases, with 7 bases lying between them. Germline CDR1 and CDR2: LNHNV and YYDKDF (reference sequence). CDR3 loop: CATSMRYTDTQYF. Here the CDR3 DNA reads TGTGCCACCAGCATGCGGTACACAGATACGCAGTATTTT.

V gene TRBV12-3 or TRBV12-4 combines with J gene TRBJ2-7, with D unclear. The CDR3 extends over 12 amino acids. V lost 3 bases, J lost 6 bases, and 9 bases lay in between. CDR3: CASSFIIAEQYF. CDR3 nucleotides: TGTGCCAGCAGTTTTATCATAGCCGAGCAGTACTTC.

The chain links TRBV27 to TRBJ2-1; 8 bases agree with TRBD2. V shed 8 bases and J 12 bases; nucleotides not matched to a gene: 21. This CDR3 is 16 amino acids long. Germline lookup yields CDR1 MNHEY and CDR2 SMNVEV (reference sequence). For the CDR3, the DNA is TGTGCCAGCTCAAGGGGGAGCCCAGCGGGGGCAGGCGGGCAGTTCTTC. It translates to CASSRGSPAGAGGQFF.

The genes are TRBV6-5 and TRBJ2-7; 13 bases match TRBD2. The CDR3 covers 15 residues. CDR1 is MNHEY and CDR2 is SVGAGI in the germline V gene. V trimming: 10 bases; J trimming: 3 bases; junction bases outside the gene matches: 9. CDR3 protein: CATGLAGEAYYEQYF. CDR3 sequence (DNA): TGTGCCACCGGACTAGCGGGAGAGGCCTACTACGAGCAGTACTTC.

V usage is TRBV27 and J usage is TRBJ1-2; D not certain. Trimming pared 5 bases from V and 2 bases from J, leaving 9 bases between. The germline V gene has CDR1 MNHEY and CDR2 SMNVEV (reference sequence). The CDR3 is 13 residues long. The CDR3 nucleotides are TGTGCCAGCAGTCCTTCCCCGAACTATGGCTACACCTTC. Protein product: CASSPSPNYGYTF.